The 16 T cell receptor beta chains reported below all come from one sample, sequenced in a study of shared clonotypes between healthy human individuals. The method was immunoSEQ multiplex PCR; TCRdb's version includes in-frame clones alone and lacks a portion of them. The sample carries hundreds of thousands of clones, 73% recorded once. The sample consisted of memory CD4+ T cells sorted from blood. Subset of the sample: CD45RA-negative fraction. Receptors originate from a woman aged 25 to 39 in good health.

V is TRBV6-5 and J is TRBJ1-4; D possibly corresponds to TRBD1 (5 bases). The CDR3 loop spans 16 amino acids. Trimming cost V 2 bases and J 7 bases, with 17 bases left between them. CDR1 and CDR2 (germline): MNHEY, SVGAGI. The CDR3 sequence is CASSYGDATSGEKLFF. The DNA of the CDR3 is TGTGCCAGCAGTTACGGGGACGCCACGAGTGGTGAAAAACTGTTTTTT.

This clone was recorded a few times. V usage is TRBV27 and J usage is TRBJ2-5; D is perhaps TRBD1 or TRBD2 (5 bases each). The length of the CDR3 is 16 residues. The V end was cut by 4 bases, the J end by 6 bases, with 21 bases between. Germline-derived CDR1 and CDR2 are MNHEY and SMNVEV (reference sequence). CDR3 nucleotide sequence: TGTGCCAGCAGTTCGACCTGGGACGCTACGGGGAAGACCCAGTACTTC. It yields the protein CASSSTWDATGKTQYF.

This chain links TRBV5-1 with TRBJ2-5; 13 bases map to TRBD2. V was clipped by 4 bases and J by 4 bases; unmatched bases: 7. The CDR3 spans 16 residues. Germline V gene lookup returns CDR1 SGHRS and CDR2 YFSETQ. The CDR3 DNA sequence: TGCGCCAGCAGCCCCGGACTAGCGGGAGTATTAGAGACCCAGTACTTC. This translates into CASSPGLAGVLETQYF. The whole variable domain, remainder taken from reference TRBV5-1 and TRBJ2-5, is KAGVTQTPRYLIKTRGQQVTLSCSPISGHRSVSWYQQTPGQGLQFLFEYFSETQRNKGNFPGRFSGRQFSNSRSEMNVSTLELGDSALYLCASSPGLAGVLETQYFGPGTRLLVL.

The CDR3 sequence: CASSSELGGGTQYF. CDR3 nucleotide sequence: TGTGCCAGCAGCTCTGAATTGGGGGGTGGGACCCAGTACTTC. The chain links TRBV7-2 to TRBJ2-5, with a weak D call TRBD2 (6 bases). With 4 bases removed from V and 7 bases from J, the gap between germline ends came to 16 bases. CDR3 length: 14 amino acids. The germline CDR1 and CDR2 sequences are SGHTA and FQGNSA.

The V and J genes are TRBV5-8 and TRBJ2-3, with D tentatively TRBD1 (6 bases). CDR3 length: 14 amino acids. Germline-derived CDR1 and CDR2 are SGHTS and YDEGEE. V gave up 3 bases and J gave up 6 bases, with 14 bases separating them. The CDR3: CASSSGTRGDTQYF. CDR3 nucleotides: TGTGCCAGCAGCTCCGGTACAAGGGGGGATACGCAGTATTTT.

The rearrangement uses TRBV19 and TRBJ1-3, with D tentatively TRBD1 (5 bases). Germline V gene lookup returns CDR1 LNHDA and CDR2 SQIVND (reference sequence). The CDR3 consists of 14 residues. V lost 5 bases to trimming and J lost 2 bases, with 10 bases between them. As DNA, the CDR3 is TGTGCCAGTAGTGTCCAGGGTACTGGAAACACCATATATTTT. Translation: CASSVQGTGNTIYF.

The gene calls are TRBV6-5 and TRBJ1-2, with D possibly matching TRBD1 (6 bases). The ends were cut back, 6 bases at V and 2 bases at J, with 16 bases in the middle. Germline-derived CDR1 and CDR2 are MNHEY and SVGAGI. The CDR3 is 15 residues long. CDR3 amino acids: CASRPWGGANYGYTF. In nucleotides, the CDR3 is TGTGCCAGCAGACCCTGGGGGGGCGCCAACTATGGCTACACCTTC.

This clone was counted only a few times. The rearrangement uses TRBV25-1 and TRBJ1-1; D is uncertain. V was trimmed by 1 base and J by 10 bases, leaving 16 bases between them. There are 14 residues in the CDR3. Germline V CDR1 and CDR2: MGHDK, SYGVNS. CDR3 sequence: CASSEFSAVDGAFF. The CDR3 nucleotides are TGTGCCAGCAGTGAATTTTCAGCGGTTGACGGAGCTTTCTTT.

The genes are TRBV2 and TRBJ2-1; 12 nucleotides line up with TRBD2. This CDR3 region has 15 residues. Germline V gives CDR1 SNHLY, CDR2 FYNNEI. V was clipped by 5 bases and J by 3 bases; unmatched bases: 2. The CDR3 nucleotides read TGTGCCAGCAGTCAGACTAGCGGGAGCTACAATGAGCAGTTCTTC. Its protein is CASSQTSGSYNEQFF.

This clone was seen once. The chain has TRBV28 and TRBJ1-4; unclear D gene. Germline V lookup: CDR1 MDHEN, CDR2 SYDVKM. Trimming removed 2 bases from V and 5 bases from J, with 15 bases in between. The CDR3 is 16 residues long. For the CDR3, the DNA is TGTGCCAGCAGTTTAGGGATGGGGATTCAGAATGAAAAACTGTTTTTT. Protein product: CASSLGMGIQNEKLFF. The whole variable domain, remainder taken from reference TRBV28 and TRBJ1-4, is DVKVTQSSRYLVKRTGEKVFLECVQDMDHENMFWYRQDPGLGLRLIYFSYDVKMKEKGDIPEGYSVSREKKERFSLILESASTNQTSMYLCASSLGMGIQNEKLFFGSGTQLSVL.

The CDR3 DNA reads as TGTGCCAGCAGTCCGACAGGGGCGGGTGGGGCCAACGTCCTGACTTTC. Its translation is CASSPTGAGGANVLTF. This sequence joins TRBV2 and TRBJ2-6; 8 bases are shared with TRBD1. The V gene end was trimmed by 5 bases and the J gene end by 3 bases; junction bases not matched to a gene: 6. Germline lookup yields CDR1 SNHLY and CDR2 FYNNEI. The CDR3 is 16 amino acids.

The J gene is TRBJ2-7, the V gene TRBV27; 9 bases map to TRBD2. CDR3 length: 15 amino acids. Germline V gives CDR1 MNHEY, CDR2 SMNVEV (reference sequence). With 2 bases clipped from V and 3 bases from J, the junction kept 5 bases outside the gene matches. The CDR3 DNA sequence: TGTGCCAGCAGTTTAGGCGGGAGGGCCCACTACGAGCAGTACTTC. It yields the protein CASSLGGRAHYEQYF.

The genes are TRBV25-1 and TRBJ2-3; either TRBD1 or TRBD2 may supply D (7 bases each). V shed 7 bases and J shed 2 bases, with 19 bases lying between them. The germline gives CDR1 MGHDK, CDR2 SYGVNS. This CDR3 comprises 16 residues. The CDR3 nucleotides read TGTGCCAGCACCCAGGGGGGGGCGGGACCCACAGATACGCAGTATTTT. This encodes CASTQGGAGPTDTQYF.

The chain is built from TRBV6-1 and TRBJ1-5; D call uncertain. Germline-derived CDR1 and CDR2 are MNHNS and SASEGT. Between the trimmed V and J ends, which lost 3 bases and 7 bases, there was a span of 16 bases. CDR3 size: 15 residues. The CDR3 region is CASSDLKASGQPQHF. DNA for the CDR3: TGTGCCAGCAGTGACTTGAAGGCGTCCGGGCAGCCCCAGCATTTT.

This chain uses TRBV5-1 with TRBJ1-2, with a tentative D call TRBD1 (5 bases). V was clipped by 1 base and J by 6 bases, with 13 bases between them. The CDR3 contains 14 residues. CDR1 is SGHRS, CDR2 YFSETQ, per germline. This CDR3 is CASSLTPGADGYTF. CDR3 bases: TGCGCCAGCAGCTTGACTCCCGGGGCGGATGGCTACACCTTC.

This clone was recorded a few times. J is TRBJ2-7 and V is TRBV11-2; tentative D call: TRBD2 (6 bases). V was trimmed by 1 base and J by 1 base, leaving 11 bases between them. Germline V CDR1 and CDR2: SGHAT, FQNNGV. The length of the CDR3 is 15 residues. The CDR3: CASSLVGSGSYEQYF. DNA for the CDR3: TGTGCCAGCAGCTTAGTAGGTAGCGGTTCCTACGAGCAGTACTTC.